The 6 T cell receptor beta chains reported below all come from one sample, sequenced in a study of OX40 agonist ivuxolimab in advanced cancers. TCRdb's table, derived via immunoSEQ multiplex PCR, lists solely in-frame clones and lacks some. The table has some 77,000 clones, more than 85% seen once; the top ten hold approximately 1%. This specimen was CD4+ or CD8+ T cells sorted from blood, taken in a trial of the OX40 agonist ivuxolimab. The receptors stem from an adult with an advanced solid tumor such as melanoma, head and neck, liver or kidney cancer.

This chain uses TRBV5-1 with TRBJ2-2; 7 bases match TRBD2. The CDR3 consists of 15 residues. With V trimmed by 4 bases and J by 0 bases, 3 bases remained unmatched. From germline, CDR1 is SGHRS and CDR2 YFSETQ. CDR3 sequence reads: CASSKGLPNTGELFF. CDR3 nucleotides: TGCGCCAGCAGCAAGGGACTACCGAACACCGGGGAGCTGTTTTTT.

J is TRBJ1-2 and V is TRBV2; D is perhaps TRBD1 (5 bases). This CDR3 has 13 amino acids. Germline V gene data show CDR1 as SNHLY and CDR2 as FYNNEI. V shed 2 bases and J shed 3 bases, with 7 bases lying between them. This CDR3 reads CASSESRDYGYTF. DNA for the CDR3: TGTGCCAGCAGTGAATCCAGGGACTATGGCTACACCTTC. The whole variable domain, filled in from reference TRBV2 and TRBJ1-2, reads EPEVTQTPSHQVTQMGQEVILRCVPISNHLYFYWYRQILGQKVEFLVSFYNNEISEKSEIFDDQFSVERPDGSNFTLKIRSTKLEDSAMYFCASSESRDYGYTFGSGTRLTVV.

This clone was seen a single time. The rearrangement joins TRBV28 to TRBJ2-1; 10 positions agree with TRBD2. With V trimmed by 5 bases and J by 6 bases, 10 bases remained unmatched. CDR1 and CDR2 from the germline V gene are MDHEN and SYDVKM. CDR3 length equals 16 residues. CDR3 region: CASSPWTSGEGNEQFF. Written as DNA, the CDR3 is TGTGCCAGCAGTCCGTGGACTAGCGGAGAAGGCAATGAGCAGTTCTTC. Full variable domain (missing parts from reference TRBV28 and TRBJ2-1): DVKVTQSSRYLVKRTGEKVFLECVQDMDHENMFWYRQDPGLGLRLIYFSYDVKMKEKGDIPEGYSVSREKKERFSLILESASTNQTSMYLCASSPWTSGEGNEQFFGPGTRLTVL.

This clone was counted between two and nine times. The chain employs TRBV9 and TRBJ2-2; D is undetermined. The CDR3 is 14 amino acids. Germline V gives CDR1 SGDLS, CDR2 YYNGEE. V dropped 0 bases and J dropped 2 bases, with 5 bases sitting between them. The CDR3 protein is CASSVVGNTGELFF. The CDR3 DNA is TGTGCCAGCAGCGTAGTCGGTAACACCGGGGAGCTGTTTTTT.

A few counts support this clone. The chain couples TRBV29-1 to TRBJ2-6; the match to TRBD1 covers 9 bases. Germline CDR1 SQVTM, CDR2 ANQGSEA. V trimming: 6 bases; J trimming: 0 bases; junction bases outside the gene matches: 6. The CDR3 is 16 amino acids. As DNA, the CDR3 is TGCAGCGTCTCAGGACAGGGGACCTCTGGGGCCAACGTCCTGACTTTC. It encodes CSVSGQGTSGANVLTF.

This clone has just one count. The CDR3 here is CASRRGEGRSGANVLTF. The CDR3 bases are TGCGCCAGCCGGAGAGGAGAGGGCCGGTCTGGGGCCAACGTCCTGACTTTC. The V call is TRBV5-1, the J call TRBJ2-6, with D tentatively TRBD2 (5 bases). CDR1 and CDR2 (germline): SGHRS, YFSETQ. V was pared by 7 bases and J by 1 base, with 18 bases between. This CDR3 comprises 17 residues.